The 13 T cell receptor beta chains given below trace back to one sample, sequenced in a study of Graves' ophthalmopathy and Graves' hyperthyroidism (dated by TCRdb to 2017 to 2018). The data were produced on an Illumina HiSeq 2000. For repertoire sequencing, the TCR beta CDR3 regions were amplified from RNA transcripts. A first-round RT-PCR used HTBI primers with the Qiagen OneStep RT-PCR kit, followed by a second-round multiplex PCR, size selection and purification. TCRdb reprocessed the public reads (quality trimming at Q25 with fastp, clone calling with MiXCR) and kept in-frame beta chains. Rows are unified per CDR3 protein, each entry keeping the most common DNA and genes. In this sample the table shows 350,000 to 450,000 distinct CDR3 sequences, under 25% of which occur a single time. Under 3.5% of the sample is taken by the ten largest. The sample taken for sequencing was peripheral blood. The source is a woman aged 18-29 years with stable Graves' hyperthyroidism. Donor details come from another sample of the same person, matched by shared clones.

This clonotype appeared many times. The chain uses TRBV12-3 or TRBV12-4 and TRBJ2-7; 8 bases map to TRBD1. J was trimmed by 3 bases and V by 6 bases; bases with no gene match: 4. The CDR3 is 13 amino acids. CDR3 region: CASRTGDLYEQYF. DNA of the CDR3: TGTGCCAGCAGGACAGGGGACCTCTACGAGCAGTACTTC.

In the case of this clonotype: It may be a read error: a sequence one base away is much more abundant. Likely a read error: the CDR3 ends without its conserved phenylalanine or tryptophan. The V gene is TRBV7-2, the J gene TRBJ2-5, with D maybe TRBD2 (6 bases). Looked up from germline, CDR1 is SGHTA and CDR2 is FQGNSA. The CDR3 extends over 15 amino acids. Trimming left V 4 bases short and J 2 bases short, with 14 bases between. The CDR3 region has the DNA TGTGCCAGCAGCTGGTATACCGGAGGGCAAGAGACCCAGTACTCC. Residues: CASSWYTGGQETQYS.

This clonotype was recorded many times. The genes are TRBV20-1 and TRBJ2-1; D unclear. Trimming removed 6 bases from V and 5 bases from J, with 17 bases in between. The CDR3 loop spans 14 amino acids. The germline V gene encodes CDR1 DFQATT and CDR2 SNEGSKA (reference sequence). CDR3 sequence (DNA): TGCAGTGCCCCCCGCCGAGGTTTCAACAATGAGCAGTTCTTC. Translated: CSAPRRGFNNEQFF.

Many counts were recorded for this clonotype. This sequence joins TRBV28 and TRBJ1-5, with D hard to call. CDR3 size: 14 residues. The germline V and J ends were trimmed by 3 bases and 0 bases, with 6 bases remaining between them. Looked up from germline, CDR1 is MDHEN and CDR2 is SYDVKM. CDR3 sequence: CASSFPDSNQPQHF. The CDR3 DNA reads TGTGCCAGCAGTTTCCCCGATAGCAATCAGCCCCAGCATTTT.

This clonotype came up a few times. The rearrangement links TRBV6-2 or TRBV6-3 to TRBJ1-1; maybe TRBD1 (6 bases). The V gene's germline CDR1 is MNHEY and CDR2 SVGEGT. The CDR3 runs 15 residues. V lost 6 bases and J 7 bases, leaving 21 bases between the germline ends. In nucleotides, the CDR3 is TGTGCCAGCAGCTGGGACAACCGATTGTGGGATGAAGCTTTCTTT. Translating it yields CASSWDNRLWDEAFF.

A word on this clonotype: The CDR3 does not end in the conserved phenylalanine or tryptophan, so this is likely a read error. V usage is TRBV7-9 and J usage is TRBJ1-2, with D perhaps TRBD1 (6 bases). The CDR3 is 15 amino acids. Germline values: CDR1 SEHNR, CDR2 FQNEAQ (reference sequence). CDR3 DNA sequence: TGTGCCAGCAGCTTAGTACTAGGACAGAACTATGACTACACCTTG. It yields the protein CASSLVLGQNYDYTL.

The gene calls are TRBV12-3 or TRBV12-4 and TRBJ1-1; TRBD1 aligns across 9 bases. V lost 6 bases to trimming and J lost 11 bases; unmatched junction nucleotides: 10. The CDR3 runs 13 residues. The CDR3 bases are TGTGCCAGCAGCTTCACAGGGGGCGCGGTGGCTTTCTTT. It is translated as CASSFTGGAVAFF.

This clonotype was recorded once. J is TRBJ2-5 and V is TRBV28; D call uncertain. Germline loops: CDR1 MDHEN, CDR2 SYDVKM. This CDR3 region has 16 residues. V was trimmed by 3 bases and J by 4 bases, leaving 18 bases between them. In DNA form, the CDR3 reads TGTGCCAGCAGTTTGCGTAGGAGAACAGCTGGAGAGACCCAGTACTTC. Protein sequence: CASSLRRRTAGETQYF.

The chain joins TRBV30 to TRBJ2-5, with 8 bases aligning to TRBD2. The CDR3 extends over 16 amino acids. The ends lost 3 bases at V and 5 bases at J; junction bases unmatched: 14. Germline V lookup: CDR1 GTSNPN, CDR2 SVGIG (reference sequence). The CDR3 DNA follows: TGTGCCTGGAGCGGCCGATTCGGGAGGGCCGGTGAGACCCAGTACTTC. Its translation is CAWSGRFGRAGETQYF. Full variable domain (remainder filled in from reference TRBV30 and TRBJ2-5): SQTIHQWPATLVQPVGSPLSLECTVEGTSNPNLYWYRQAAGRGLQLLFYSVGIGQISSEVPQNLSASRPQDRQFILSSKKLLLSDSGFYLCAWSGRFGRAGETQYFGPGTRLLVL.

This clonotype was detected ten times or more. This chain uses TRBV11-2 with TRBJ1-3; 7 nucleotides line up with TRBD1. This CDR3 region has 12 residues. Per the germline V gene, CDR1 is SGHAT and CDR2 is FQNNGV. With 10 bases clipped from V and 6 bases from J, the junction kept 6 bases outside the gene matches. CDR3 residues: CATGTAENTIYF. The CDR3 coding sequence is TGTGCCACCGGGACAGCGGAAAACACCATATATTTT.

This clonotype was counted ten times or more. The CDR3 DNA reads as TGTGCCAGCAGCTTACTCGTGGACAGGGGTAAAGAGACCCAGTACTTC. The encoded protein is CASSLLVDRGKETQYF. J is TRBJ2-5 and V is TRBV7-6, with TRBD1 identical over 9 bases. Germline CDR1 and CDR2: SGHVS and FNYEAQ. The V gene end was trimmed by 2 bases and the J gene end by 3 bases; junction bases not matched to a gene: 7. This CDR3 spans 16 amino acids.

This clonotype was recorded many times. The chain recombines TRBV11-2 with TRBJ1-1, with 7 bases matching TRBD1. From germline, CDR1 is SGHAT and CDR2 FQNNGV. This CDR3 comprises 13 residues. The CDR3 spells CADREVMNTEAFF. CDR3 DNA: TGTGCTGACAGGGAAGTCATGAACACTGAAGCTTTCTTT.

This clonotype was counted many times. This chain joins TRBV5-1 and TRBJ2-5; weak D call: TRBD1 (6 bases). Trimming stripped 0 bases from V and 5 bases from J, with 11 bases between. CDR1 is SGHRS and CDR2 is YFSETQ in the germline V gene. This CDR3 is built from 14 residues. The CDR3 bases are TGCGCCAGCAGCTTGGCGACAGGTGTGGAGACCCAGTACTTC. It translates to CASSLATGVETQYF.